This TCR beta chain came from a study of cytomegalovirus exposure and HLA in healthy donors. Germline V gene lookup returns CDR1 MNHEY and CDR2 SVGAGI. The CDR3 sequence is 14 residues long. Deletions cut 0 bases from V and 7 bases from J, with 7 bases between. Notes on this clone: Its antigen remains unidentified.

With 60 Vbeta and 13 Jbeta primers, the PCR was carried out. The data were produced by immunoSEQ multiplex PCR, yet TCRdb's version contains in-frame clones alone and is incomplete. The sample consists of about 110,000 clones, less than 80% of them appearing once. Study conclusions and caveats: Analyzed later, association rates of TCRs varied across HLA loci, with DRB1 most and HLA-C fewest. In a later analysis, V- and J-gene trimming of beta chains associated with a DCLRE1C missense variant, replicated independently. With high specificity and sensitivity, the classifier reportedly diagnosed cytomegalovirus status. Among TCR beta chains of equal frequency, HLA-associated ones were more clonally expanded in a later analysis.

The sequence derives from a man in his 60s in good health and CMV-seronegative. Source material: PBMCs. The chain recombines TRBV6-5 with TRBJ1-6; unclear D gene. The chain's CDR3 is CASSYSTGNSPLHF. The CDR3 coding sequence is TGTGCCAGCAGTTACTCGACCGGGAATTCACCCCTCCACTTT.